What follows describes a single T cell receptor (beta chain). 60 Vbeta and 13 Jbeta primers were used in PCR. TCRdb's copy holds only in-frame clones and misses some; the assay was immunoSEQ multiplex PCR. This sample has about 200,000 clones; 82% occur once, and the top ten carry about 2.5%. These data belong to a study of cytomegalovirus exposure and HLA in healthy donors. CDR1 is MNHEY, CDR2 SMNVEV, per germline (reference sequence). Unmatched junction bases numbered 4, after V lost 3 bases and J lost 0 bases. The CDR3 has 15 amino acids. The chain employs TRBV27 and TRBJ2-7, with 8 bases that match TRBD1. The origin of this receptor is a woman in her thirties or forties in good health and CMV-seronegative. The sequenced sample was PBMCs. CDR3 residues: CASSLAGGLSYEQYF. CDR3 nucleotide sequence: TGTGCCAGCAGTTTGGCAGGGGGCCTCTCCTACGAGCAGTACTTC.